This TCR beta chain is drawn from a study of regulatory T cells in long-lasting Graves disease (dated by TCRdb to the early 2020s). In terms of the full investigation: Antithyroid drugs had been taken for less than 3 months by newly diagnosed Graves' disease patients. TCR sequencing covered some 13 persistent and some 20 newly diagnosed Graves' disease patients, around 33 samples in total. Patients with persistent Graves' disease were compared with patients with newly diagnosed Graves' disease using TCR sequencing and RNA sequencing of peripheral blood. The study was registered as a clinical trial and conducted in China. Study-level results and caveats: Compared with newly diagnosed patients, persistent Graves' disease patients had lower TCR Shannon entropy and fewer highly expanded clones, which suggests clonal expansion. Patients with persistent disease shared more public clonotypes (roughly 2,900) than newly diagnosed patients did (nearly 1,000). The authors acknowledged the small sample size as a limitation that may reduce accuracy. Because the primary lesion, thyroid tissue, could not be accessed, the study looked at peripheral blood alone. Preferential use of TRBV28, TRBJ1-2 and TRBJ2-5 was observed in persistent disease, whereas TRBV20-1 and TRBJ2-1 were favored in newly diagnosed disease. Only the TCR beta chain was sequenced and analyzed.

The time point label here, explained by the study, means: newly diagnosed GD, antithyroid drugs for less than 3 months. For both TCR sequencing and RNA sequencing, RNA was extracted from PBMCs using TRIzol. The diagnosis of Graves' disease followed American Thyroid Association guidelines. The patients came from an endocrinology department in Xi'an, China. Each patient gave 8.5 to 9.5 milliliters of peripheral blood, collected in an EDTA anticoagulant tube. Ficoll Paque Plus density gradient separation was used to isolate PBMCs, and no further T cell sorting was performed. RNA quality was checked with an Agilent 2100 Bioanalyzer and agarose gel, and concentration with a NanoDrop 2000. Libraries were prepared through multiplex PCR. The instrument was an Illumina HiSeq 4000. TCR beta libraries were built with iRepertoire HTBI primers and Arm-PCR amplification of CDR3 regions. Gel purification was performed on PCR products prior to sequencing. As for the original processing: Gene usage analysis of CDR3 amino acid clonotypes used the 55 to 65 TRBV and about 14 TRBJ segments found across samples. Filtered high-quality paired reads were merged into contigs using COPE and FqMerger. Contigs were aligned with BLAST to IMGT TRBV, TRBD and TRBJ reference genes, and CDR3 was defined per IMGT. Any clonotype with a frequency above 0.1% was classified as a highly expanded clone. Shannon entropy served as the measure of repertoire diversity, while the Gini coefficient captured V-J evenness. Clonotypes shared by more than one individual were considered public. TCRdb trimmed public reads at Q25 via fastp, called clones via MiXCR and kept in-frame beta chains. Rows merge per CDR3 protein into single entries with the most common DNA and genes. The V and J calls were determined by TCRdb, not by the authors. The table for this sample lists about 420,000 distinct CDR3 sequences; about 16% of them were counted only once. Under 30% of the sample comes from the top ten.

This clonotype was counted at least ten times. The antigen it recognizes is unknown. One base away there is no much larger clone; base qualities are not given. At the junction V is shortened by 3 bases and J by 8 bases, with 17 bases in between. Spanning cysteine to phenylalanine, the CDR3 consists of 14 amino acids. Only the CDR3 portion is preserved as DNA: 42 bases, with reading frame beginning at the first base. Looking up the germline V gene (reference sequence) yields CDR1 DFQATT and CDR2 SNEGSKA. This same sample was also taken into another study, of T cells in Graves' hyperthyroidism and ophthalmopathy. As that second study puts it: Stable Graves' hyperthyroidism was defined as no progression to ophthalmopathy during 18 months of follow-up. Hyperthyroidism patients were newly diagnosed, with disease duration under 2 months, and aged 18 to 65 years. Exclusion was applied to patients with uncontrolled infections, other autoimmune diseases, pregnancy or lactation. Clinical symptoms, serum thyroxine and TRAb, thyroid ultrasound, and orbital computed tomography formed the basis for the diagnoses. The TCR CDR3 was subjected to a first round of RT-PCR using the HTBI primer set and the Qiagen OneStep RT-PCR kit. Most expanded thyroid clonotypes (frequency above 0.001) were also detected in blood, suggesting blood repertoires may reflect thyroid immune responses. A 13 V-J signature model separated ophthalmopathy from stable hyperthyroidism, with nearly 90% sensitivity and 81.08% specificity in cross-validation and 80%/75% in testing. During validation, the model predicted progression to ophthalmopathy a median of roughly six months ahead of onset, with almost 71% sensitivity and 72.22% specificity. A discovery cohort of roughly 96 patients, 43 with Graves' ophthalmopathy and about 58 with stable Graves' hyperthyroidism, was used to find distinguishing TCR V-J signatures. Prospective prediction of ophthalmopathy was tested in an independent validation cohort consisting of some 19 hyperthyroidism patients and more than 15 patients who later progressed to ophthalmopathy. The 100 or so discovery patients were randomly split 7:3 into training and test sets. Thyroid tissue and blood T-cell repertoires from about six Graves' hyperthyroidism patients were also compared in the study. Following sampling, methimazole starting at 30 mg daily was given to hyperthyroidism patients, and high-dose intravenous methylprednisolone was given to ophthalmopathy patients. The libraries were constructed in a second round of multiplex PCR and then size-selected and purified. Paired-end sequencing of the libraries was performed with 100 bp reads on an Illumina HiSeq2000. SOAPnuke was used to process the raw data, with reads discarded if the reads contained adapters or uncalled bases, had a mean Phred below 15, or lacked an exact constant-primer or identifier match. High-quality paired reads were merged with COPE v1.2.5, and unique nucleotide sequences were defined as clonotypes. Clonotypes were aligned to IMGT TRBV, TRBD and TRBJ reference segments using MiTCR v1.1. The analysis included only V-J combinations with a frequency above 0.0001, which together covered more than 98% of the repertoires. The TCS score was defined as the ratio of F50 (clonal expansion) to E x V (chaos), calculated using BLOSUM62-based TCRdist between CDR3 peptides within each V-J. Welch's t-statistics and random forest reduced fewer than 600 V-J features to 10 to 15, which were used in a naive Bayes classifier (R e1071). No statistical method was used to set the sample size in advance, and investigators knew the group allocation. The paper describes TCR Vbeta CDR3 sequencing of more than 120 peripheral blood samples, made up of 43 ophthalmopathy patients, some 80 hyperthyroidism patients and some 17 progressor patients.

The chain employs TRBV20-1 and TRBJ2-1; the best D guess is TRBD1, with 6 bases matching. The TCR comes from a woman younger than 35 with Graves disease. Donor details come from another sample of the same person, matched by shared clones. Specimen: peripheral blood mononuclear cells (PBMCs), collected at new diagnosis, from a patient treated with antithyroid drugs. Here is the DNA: TGCAGTGCTAGGTCCCCAGGGGCAAAAGATGAGCAGTTCTTC. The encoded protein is CSARSPGAKDEQFF.